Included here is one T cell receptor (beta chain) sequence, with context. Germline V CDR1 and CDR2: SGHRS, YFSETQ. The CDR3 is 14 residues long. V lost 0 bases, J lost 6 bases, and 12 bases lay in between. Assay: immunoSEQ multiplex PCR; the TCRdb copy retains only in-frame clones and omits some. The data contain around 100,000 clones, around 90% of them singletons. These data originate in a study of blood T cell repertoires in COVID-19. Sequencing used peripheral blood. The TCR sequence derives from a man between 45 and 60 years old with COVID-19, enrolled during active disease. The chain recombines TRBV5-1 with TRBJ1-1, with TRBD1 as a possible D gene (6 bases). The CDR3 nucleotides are TGCGCCAGCAGCTTGGCCGGGACATACCCTGAAGCTTTCTTT. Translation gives CASSLAGTYPEAFF.